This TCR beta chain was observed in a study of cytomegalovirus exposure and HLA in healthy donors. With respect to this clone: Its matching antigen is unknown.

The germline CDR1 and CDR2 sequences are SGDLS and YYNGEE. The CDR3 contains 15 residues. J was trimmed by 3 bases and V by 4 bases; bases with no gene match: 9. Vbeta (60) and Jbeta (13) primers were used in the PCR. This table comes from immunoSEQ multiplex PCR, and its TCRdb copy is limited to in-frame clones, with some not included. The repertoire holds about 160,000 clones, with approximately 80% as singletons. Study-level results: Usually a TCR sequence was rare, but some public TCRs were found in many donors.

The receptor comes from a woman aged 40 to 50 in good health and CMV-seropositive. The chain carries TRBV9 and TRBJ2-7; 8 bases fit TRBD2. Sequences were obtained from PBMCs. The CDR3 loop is CASSRGGTDIYEQYF. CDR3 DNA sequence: TGTGCCAGCAGCCGGGGGGGGACTGACATCTACGAGCAGTACTTC.